A single sample is the source of the 26 T cell receptor beta chains below, sequenced in a study of human T cells and chemical hapten exposure. Time point defined: patch test 1, 2 weeks after DPC sensitization. Treatment described: therapeutic diphenylcyclopropenone sensitization with weekly scalp DPC. From the RACE reads, TCRdb called clonotypes with MiXCR, one entry per CDR3 protein. The table records some 94,000 distinct CDR3 sequences, around 12% of them present only once. The specimen was whole blood, collected in connection with sensitization to the hapten diphenylcyclopropenone (DPC). The receptors stem from a woman aged 35 to 49 with alopecia areata. Some clones in this sample may be carry-over from other donors' samples.

This clonotype was seen only once. The rearrangement links TRBV28 to TRBJ1-4; D is unclear. The V end lost 6 bases, the J end lost 5 bases, and 7 bases lay between the germline ends. This CDR3 contains 12 residues. Germline V gives CDR1 MDHEN, CDR2 SYDVKM. This CDR3 reads CASRLRNEKLFF. The CDR3, as DNA: TGTGCCAGCAGGTTGAGAAATGAAAAACTGTTTTTT.

This clonotype came up a few times. CDR3 coding DNA: TGTGCCAGCAGCTTGGTAACTAGCGGGATTGGCACCGGGGAGCTGTTTTTT. Protein product: CASSLVTSGIGTGELFF. The gene calls are TRBV5-4 and TRBJ2-2; 10 bases fit TRBD2. The length of the CDR3 is 17 residues. The germline V gene has CDR1 SGHNT and CDR2 YYREEE (reference sequence). Germline trimming cut 0 bases from V and 4 bases from J; bases unmatched to any gene: 6.

This clonotype came up many times. V gene TRBV20-1 combines with J gene TRBJ2-1; 7 positions match TRBD2. With V trimmed by 0 bases and J by 10 bases, 3 bases remained unmatched. CDR1 is DFQATT and CDR2 is SNEGSKA in the germline V gene (reference sequence). CDR3 length: 12 residues. This CDR3 is CSARESGVEQFF. The CDR3 region has the DNA TGCAGTGCTAGAGAAAGCGGGGTGGAGCAGTTCTTC.

This clonotype has only a few counts. V is TRBV14 and J is TRBJ1-1; 7 bases fit TRBD1. CDR3 length: 13 amino acids. V was pared by 4 bases and J by 5 bases, with 4 bases of the junction left unmatched. The germline V gene encodes CDR1 SGHDN and CDR2 FVKESK. The CDR3 loop reads CASSRDRRTEAFF. The CDR3 DNA follows: TGTGCCAGCAGCCGGGACAGAAGGACTGAAGCTTTCTTT.

V usage is TRBV6-2 or TRBV6-3 and J usage is TRBJ2-3; D not resolved. The CDR3 has 12 amino acids. Germline V gene lookup returns CDR1 MNHEY and CDR2 SVGEGT. V was shortened by 1 base and J by 5 bases, with 4 bases between the two germline ends. The CDR3 sequence is CASSYWEDTQYF. CDR3 bases: TGTGCCAGCAGTTACTGGGAAGATACGCAGTATTTT.

The V gene is TRBV20-1, the J gene TRBJ2-6; weak D call: TRBD1 (6 bases). The V end was cut by 6 bases, the J end by 3 bases, with 12 bases between. This CDR3 contains 14 residues. Germline loops: CDR1 DFQATT, CDR2 SNEGSKA (reference sequence). Here the CDR3 reads CSAPTGFGANVLTF. The CDR3 DNA follows: TGCAGTGCCCCTACAGGGTTTGGGGCCAACGTCCTGACTTTC.

The genes are TRBV2 and TRBJ2-1, with 7 bases lining up with TRBD2. Germline-derived CDR1 and CDR2 are SNHLY and FYNNEI. This CDR3 region has 13 residues. V shed 6 bases, J shed 2 bases, and the junction held 1 base outside the gene matches. The CDR3: CASSGTTYNEQFF. CDR3 in DNA: TGTGCCAGCAGCGGGACTACCTACAATGAGCAGTTCTTC.

This clonotype has a count of ten or more. The CDR3 loop is CASSPGLAGGRLLGDTQYF. DNA for the CDR3: TGTGCCAGCAGCCCCGGACTAGCGGGAGGGCGATTGTTGGGAGATACGCAGTATTTT. The rearrangement links TRBV7-8 to TRBJ2-3; 15 nucleotides agree with TRBD2. This CDR3 has 19 amino acids. V shed 5 bases, J shed 5 bases, and the junction held 14 bases outside the gene matches. The germline gives CDR1 SGHVS, CDR2 FQNEAQ. The full variable domain, completed using reference TRBV7-8 and TRBJ2-3, is GAGVSQSPRYKVAKRGQDVALRCDPISGHVSLFWYQQALGQGPEFLTYFQNEAQLDKSGLPSDRFFAERPEGSVSTLKIQRTQQEDSAVYLCASSPGLAGGRLLGDTQYFGPGTRLTVL.

This clonotype was counted between two and nine times. The rearrangement uses TRBV7-8 and TRBJ2-3, with D possibly TRBD2 on 6 matching bases. CDR1 SGHVS and CDR2 FQNEAQ come from the germline V gene. Trimming cost V 1 base and J 3 bases, with 17 bases left between them. This CDR3 spans 17 amino acids. The CDR3 coding sequence is TGTGCCAGCAGCTTAGGCCGACTAGTTCTTAAAACAGATACGCAGTATTTT. Protein sequence: CASSLGRLVLKTDTQYF.

The rearrangement uses TRBV7-9 and TRBJ2-3, with 7 bases lining up with TRBD2. Losses at the gene ends were 5 bases for V and 4 bases for J; bases not matched to a gene: 9. In germline, CDR1 is SEHNR, CDR2 FQNEAQ (reference sequence). CDR3 length: 15 amino acids. CDR3 region: CASSHLTSLADTQYF. The CDR3 region has the DNA TGTGCCAGCAGCCACCTGACTAGCCTGGCAGATACGCAGTATTTT.

A few counts support this clonotype. The V call is TRBV4-3, the J call TRBJ2-5, with 10 bases matching TRBD2. This CDR3 is 14 amino acids long. Unmatched junction bases numbered 8, after V lost 8 bases and J lost 5 bases. Per germline, CDR1 LGHNA and CDR2 YSLEER. CDR3 nucleotides: TGCGCCAGCGGGTTAGCGGGAGGAGGCGAGACCCAGTACTTC. Translation: CASGLAGGGETQYF.

At least ten counts were recorded for this clonotype. The rearrangement uses TRBV19 and TRBJ2-2; D gene unclear. Between the trimmed V and J ends, which lost 4 bases and 6 bases, there was a span of 9 bases. The CDR3 consists of 13 residues. The germline CDR1 and CDR2 sequences are LNHDA and SQIVND (reference sequence). The CDR3 nucleotides are TGTGCCAGTAGTACCAGGCCCCCCGGGGAGCTGTTTTTT. The encoded protein is CASSTRPPGELFF. Full variable domain (remainder filled in from reference TRBV19 and TRBJ2-2): DGGITQSPKYLFRKEGQNVTLSCEQNLNHDAMYWYRQDPGQGLRLIYYSQIVNDFQKGDIAEGYSVSREKKESFPLTVTSAQKNPTAFYLCASSTRPPGELFFGEGSRLTVL.

This clonotype has more than one count but fewer than ten. The chain links TRBV7-2 to TRBJ2-2; D perhaps matches TRBD1 (5 bases). CDR1 SGHTA and CDR2 FQGNSA come from the germline V gene. The CDR3 loop spans 16 amino acids. V lost 2 bases, J lost 4 bases, and 14 bases lay in between. The CDR3 reads CASSLSGSQGTGELFF. The CDR3 region has the DNA TGTGCCAGCAGCTTATCCGGGTCCCAGGGCACCGGGGAGCTGTTTTTT.

This chain uses TRBV5-1 with TRBJ2-1, with 7 bases aligning to TRBD2. Germline values: CDR1 SGHRS, CDR2 YFSETQ. The junction had 14 bases not matched to a gene; V was cut back by 5 bases and J by 9 bases. The CDR3 length is 15 residues. The CDR3 bases are TGCGCCAGCAGACCGATTCTAGGCGGGAGTTCTGAGCAGTTCTTC. Encoded protein: CASRPILGGSSEQFF.

The rearrangement uses TRBV10-3 and TRBJ2-7, with TRBD2 matching over 12 bases. V was pared by 4 bases and J by 2 bases, with 3 bases of the junction left unmatched. This CDR3 region has 15 residues. The germline V gene encodes CDR1 ENHRY and CDR2 SYGVKD. CDR3 residues: CAISVGLAGTYEQYF. The CDR3 coding sequence is TGTGCCATCAGTGTCGGACTAGCGGGAACCTACGAGCAGTACTTC.

This clonotype occurred a few times. The rearrangement links TRBV5-1 to TRBJ2-7; 8 nucleotides align to TRBD2. The germline gives CDR1 SGHRS, CDR2 YFSETQ. The ends lost 4 bases at V and 7 bases at J; junction bases unmatched: 7. This CDR3 comprises 13 residues. This CDR3 is CASSAGGLREQYF. DNA of the CDR3: TGCGCCAGCAGCGCGGGAGGTCTGAGGGAGCAGTACTTC.

This chain connects TRBV6-2 or TRBV6-3 to TRBJ2-7; maybe TRBD2 (6 bases). CDR1 and CDR2 (germline): MNHEY, SVGEGT. V lost 5 bases and J 3 bases, leaving 14 bases between the germline ends. The length of the CDR3 is 14 residues. CDR3 loop: CASSTAGFSYEQYF. The CDR3 bases are TGTGCCAGCAGTACTGCGGGATTCAGCTACGAGCAGTACTTC.

The J gene is TRBJ2-6, the V gene TRBV9; 10 bases map to TRBD2. V shed 2 bases and J 0 bases; nucleotides not matched to a gene: 2. The CDR3 contains 17 residues. Germline V lookup: CDR1 SGDLS, CDR2 YYNGEE. The CDR3, as DNA: TGTGCCAGCAGCGTGACTAGCGGGTTCTCTGGGGCCAACGTCCTGACTTTC. Translated: CASSVTSGFSGANVLTF.

This clonotype was detected only a few times. The chain employs TRBV25-1 and TRBJ2-7; D is unresolved. Germline loops: CDR1 MGHDK, CDR2 SYGVNS. The CDR3 sequence is 12 residues long. Trimming cost V 7 bases and J 2 bases, with 9 bases left between them. The CDR3 reads CASNWETYEQYF. CDR3 DNA sequence: TGTGCCAGCAATTGGGAAACCTACGAGCAGTACTTC.

The chain employs TRBV27 and TRBJ2-7; D is uncertain. V was cut by 0 bases and J by 6 bases, with 9 bases left in between. The CDR3 spans 13 residues. Per the germline V gene, CDR1 is MNHEY and CDR2 is SMNVEV (reference sequence). The CDR3 region is CASSLSYASEQYF. CDR3 in DNA: TGTGCCAGCAGTTTATCGTATGCTAGCGAGCAGTACTTC.

This clonotype was seen at least ten times. The rearrangement joins TRBV6-2 or TRBV6-3 to TRBJ1-4; no clear D gene. V lost 5 bases and J lost 7, with 14 bases in between. From germline, CDR1 is MNHEY and CDR2 SVGEGT. There are 14 residues in the CDR3. This CDR3 is CASSHDSEGEKLFF. In nucleotides, the CDR3 is TGTGCCAGCAGTCATGACTCCGAGGGTGAAAAACTGTTTTTT.

The chain carries TRBV29-1 and TRBJ2-4; D is uncertain. Per the germline V gene, CDR1 is SQVTM and CDR2 is ANQGSEA. V lost 7 bases to trimming and J lost 8 bases, with 15 bases between them. The CDR3 length is 12 residues. The DNA for the CDR3 is TGCAGCGCCCACAGAGGTAGAGACATTCAGTACTTC. It yields the protein CSAHRGRDIQYF. The full variable domain, in which reference TRBV29-1 and TRBJ2-4 provide the parts outside the CDR3, is SAVISQKPSRDICQRGTSLTIQCQVDSQVTMMFWYRQQPGQSLTLIATANQGSEATYESGFVIDKFPISRPNLTFSTLTVSNMSPEDSSIYLCSAHRGRDIQYFGAGTRLSVL.

The J gene is TRBJ2-5, the V gene TRBV4-2; no definite D call. V was cut by 0 bases and J by 5 bases, with 16 bases left in between. The length of the CDR3 is 16 residues. Germline-derived CDR1 and CDR2 are LGHNA and YNFKEQ. The CDR3 reads CASSQDLRRPPETQYF. The CDR3 DNA follows: TGTGCCAGCAGCCAAGATCTGCGCAGACCCCCCGAGACCCAGTACTTC.

The sample holds a few counts of this clonotype. This chain links TRBV7-2 with TRBJ2-7; D is ambiguous. The CDR3 is 14 residues long. Per germline, CDR1 SGHTA and CDR2 FQGNSA. The V end was cut by 5 bases, the J end by 1 base, with 12 bases between. The CDR3 protein is CASSPQPNSYEQYF. CDR3 nucleotide sequence: TGTGCCAGCAGCCCACAACCAAATTCCTACGAGCAGTACTTC.

This clonotype was recorded at least ten times. The gene calls are TRBV7-2 and TRBJ2-2; 7 bases are shared with TRBD2. Germline-derived CDR1 and CDR2 are SGHTA and FQGNSA. V trimming: 5 bases; J trimming: 6 bases; junction bases outside the gene matches: 3. The CDR3 is 13 residues long. CDR3 sequence reads: CASSPGRAGELFF. Written as DNA, the CDR3 is TGTGCCAGCAGCCCAGGGAGGGCCGGGGAGCTGTTTTTT.

This clonotype was counted between two and nine times. The rearrangement uses TRBV5-4 and TRBJ2-2, with 7 positions matching TRBD1. The CDR3 spans 13 residues. V lost 3 bases, J lost 6 bases, and 2 bases stayed unmatched. Germline lookup yields CDR1 SGHNT and CDR2 YYREEE (reference sequence). CDR3 DNA sequence: TGTGCCAGCAGCTATGACAGGGCCGGGGAGCTGTTTTTT. Its translation: CASSYDRAGELFF. Combining the CDR3 with reference TRBV5-4 and TRBJ2-2 gives the whole variable domain ETGVTQSPTHLIKTRGQQVTLRCSSQSGHNTVSWYQQALGQGPQFIFQYYREEENGRGNFPPRFSGLQFPNYSSELNVNALELDDSALYLCASSYDRAGELFFGEGSRLTVL.